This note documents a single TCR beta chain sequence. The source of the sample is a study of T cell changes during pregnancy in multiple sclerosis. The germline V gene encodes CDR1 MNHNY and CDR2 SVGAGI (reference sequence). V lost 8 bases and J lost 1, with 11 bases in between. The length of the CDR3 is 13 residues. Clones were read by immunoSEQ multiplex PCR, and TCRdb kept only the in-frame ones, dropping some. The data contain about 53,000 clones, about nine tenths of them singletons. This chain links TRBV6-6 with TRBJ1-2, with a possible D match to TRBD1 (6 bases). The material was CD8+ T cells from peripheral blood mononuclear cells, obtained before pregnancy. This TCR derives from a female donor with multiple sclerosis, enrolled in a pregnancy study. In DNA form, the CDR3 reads TGTGCCAGCTGGACAGCGGTTAACTATGGCTACACCTTC. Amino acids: CASWTAVNYGYTF.